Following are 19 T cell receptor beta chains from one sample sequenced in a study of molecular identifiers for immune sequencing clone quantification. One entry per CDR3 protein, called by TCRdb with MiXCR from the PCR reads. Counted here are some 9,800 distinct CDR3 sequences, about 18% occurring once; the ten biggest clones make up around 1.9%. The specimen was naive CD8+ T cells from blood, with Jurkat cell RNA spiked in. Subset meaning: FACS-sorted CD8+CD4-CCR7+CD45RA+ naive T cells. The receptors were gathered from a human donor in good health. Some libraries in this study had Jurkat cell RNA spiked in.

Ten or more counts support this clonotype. CDR3 protein: CASVGTRIDEQFF. CDR3 bases: TGTGCCAGCGTCGGGACTAGGATCGATGAGCAGTTCTTC. The V call is TRBV5-5, the J call TRBJ2-1; 8 bases are shared with TRBD2. Per germline, CDR1 SGHKS and CDR2 YYEKEE (reference sequence). The CDR3 has 13 amino acids. Trimming cost V 7 bases and J 8 bases; bases outside gene matches: 8.

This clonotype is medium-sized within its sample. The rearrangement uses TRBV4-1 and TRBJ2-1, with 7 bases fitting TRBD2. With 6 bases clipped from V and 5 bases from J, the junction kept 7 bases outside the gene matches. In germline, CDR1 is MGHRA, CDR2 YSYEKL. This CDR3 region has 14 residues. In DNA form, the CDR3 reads TGCGCCAGCAGTCCTCGCCGGGAGGACAATGAGCAGTTCTTC. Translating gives CASSPRREDNEQFF.

CDR3 in amino acids: CAGSPSMGQITGELFF. CDR3 in DNA: TGTGCTGGCAGTCCGAGTATGGGACAGATCACCGGGGAGCTGTTTTTT. The chain employs TRBV27 and TRBJ2-2, with 7 bases lining up with TRBD1. This CDR3 comprises 16 residues. Germline CDR1 reads MNHEY; CDR2 reads SMNVEV (reference sequence).

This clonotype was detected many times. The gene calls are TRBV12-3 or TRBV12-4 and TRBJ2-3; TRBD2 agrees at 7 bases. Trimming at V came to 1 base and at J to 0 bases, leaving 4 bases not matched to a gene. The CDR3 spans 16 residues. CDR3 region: CASSLGPGLSTDTQYF. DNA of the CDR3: TGTGCCAGCAGTTTAGGGCCGGGACTAAGCACAGATACGCAGTATTTT.

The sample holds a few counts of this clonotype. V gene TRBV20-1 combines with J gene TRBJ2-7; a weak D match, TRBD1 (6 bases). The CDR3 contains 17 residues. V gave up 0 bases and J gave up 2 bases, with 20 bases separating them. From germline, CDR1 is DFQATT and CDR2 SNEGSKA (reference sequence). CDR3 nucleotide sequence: TGCAGTGCTAGAGACAGCCCGGTACAGGGCATAACCTACGAGCAGTACTTC. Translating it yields CSARDSPVQGITYEQYF.

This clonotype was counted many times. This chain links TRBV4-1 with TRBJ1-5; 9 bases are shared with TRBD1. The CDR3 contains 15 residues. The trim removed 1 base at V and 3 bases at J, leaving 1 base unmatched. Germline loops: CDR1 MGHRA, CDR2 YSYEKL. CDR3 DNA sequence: TGCGCCAGCAGCCAAGGGACAGGGGTCAATCAGCCCCAGCATTTT. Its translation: CASSQGTGVNQPQHF.

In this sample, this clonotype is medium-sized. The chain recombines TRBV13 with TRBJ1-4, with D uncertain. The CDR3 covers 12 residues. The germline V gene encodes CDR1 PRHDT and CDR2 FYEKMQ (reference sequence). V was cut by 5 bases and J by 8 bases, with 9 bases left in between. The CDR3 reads CASSLLGEKLFF. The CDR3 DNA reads TGTGCCAGCAGCCTACTGGGGGAAAAACTGTTTTTT.

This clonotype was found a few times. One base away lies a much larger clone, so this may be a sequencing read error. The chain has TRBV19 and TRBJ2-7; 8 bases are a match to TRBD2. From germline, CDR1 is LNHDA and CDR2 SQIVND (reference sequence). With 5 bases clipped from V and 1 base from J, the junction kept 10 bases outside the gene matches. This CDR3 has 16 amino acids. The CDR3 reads CASSAPGGRKSYEQYF. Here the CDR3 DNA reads TGTGCCAGTAGTGCCCCGGGAGGGAGGAAATCCTACGAGCAGTACTTC.

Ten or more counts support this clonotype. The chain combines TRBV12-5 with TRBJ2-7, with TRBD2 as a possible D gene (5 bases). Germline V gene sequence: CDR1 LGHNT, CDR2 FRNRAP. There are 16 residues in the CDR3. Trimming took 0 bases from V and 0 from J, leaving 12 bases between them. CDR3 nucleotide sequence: TGTGCTAGTGGTTTGGTTGCTACGGGGAGCTCCTACGAGCAGTACTTC. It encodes CASGLVATGSSYEQYF.

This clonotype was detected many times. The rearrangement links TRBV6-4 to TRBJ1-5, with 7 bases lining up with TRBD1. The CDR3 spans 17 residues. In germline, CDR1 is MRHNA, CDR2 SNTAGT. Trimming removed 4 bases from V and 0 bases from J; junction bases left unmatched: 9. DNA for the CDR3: TGTGCCAGCAGTGTATGGGACAGATATTATAGCAATCAGCCCCAGCATTTT. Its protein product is CASSVWDRYYSNQPQHF.

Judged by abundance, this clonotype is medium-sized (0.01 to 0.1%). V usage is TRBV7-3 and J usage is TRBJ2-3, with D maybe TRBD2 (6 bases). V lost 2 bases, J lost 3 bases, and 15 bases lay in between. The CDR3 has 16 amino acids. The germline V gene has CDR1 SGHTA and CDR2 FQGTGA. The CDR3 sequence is CASSLGVLASTDTQYF. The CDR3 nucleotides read TGTGCCAGCAGCTTAGGAGTCCTAGCGAGTACAGATACGCAGTATTTT.

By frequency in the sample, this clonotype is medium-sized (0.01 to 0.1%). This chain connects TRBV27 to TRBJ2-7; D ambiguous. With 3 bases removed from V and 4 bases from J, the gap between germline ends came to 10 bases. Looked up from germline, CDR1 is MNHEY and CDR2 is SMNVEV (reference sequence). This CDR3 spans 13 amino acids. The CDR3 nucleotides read TGTGCCAGCAGTTTGGGTCCTATTTACGAGCAGTACTTC. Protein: CASSLGPIYEQYF.

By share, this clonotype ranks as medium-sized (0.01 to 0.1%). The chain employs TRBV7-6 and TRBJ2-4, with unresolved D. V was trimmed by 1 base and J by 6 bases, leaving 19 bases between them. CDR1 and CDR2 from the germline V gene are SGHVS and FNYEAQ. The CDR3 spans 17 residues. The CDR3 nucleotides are TGTGCCAGCAGCTTAGAGTGGAGTTCACCGGTTGGAAACATTCAGTACTTC. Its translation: CASSLEWSSPVGNIQYF.

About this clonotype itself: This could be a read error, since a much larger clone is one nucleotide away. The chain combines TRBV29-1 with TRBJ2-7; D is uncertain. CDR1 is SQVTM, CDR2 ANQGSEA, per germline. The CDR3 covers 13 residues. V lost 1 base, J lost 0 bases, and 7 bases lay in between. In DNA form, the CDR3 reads TGCAGCGTTGAAGGGCTGAACTCCTACGAGCAGTACTTC. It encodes CSVEGLNSYEQYF.

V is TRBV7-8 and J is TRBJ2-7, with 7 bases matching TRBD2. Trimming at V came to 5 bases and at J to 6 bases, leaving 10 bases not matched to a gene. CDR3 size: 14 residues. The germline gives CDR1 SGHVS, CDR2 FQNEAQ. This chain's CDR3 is CASSKPGLEVEQYF. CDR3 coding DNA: TGTGCCAGCAGCAAGCCTGGACTAGAGGTCGAGCAGTACTTC.

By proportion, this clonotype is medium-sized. The chain's CDR3 is CASSIGGPNTEAFF. Here the CDR3 DNA reads TGTGCCAGTAGTATCGGGGGCCCTAACACTGAAGCTTTCTTT. V gene TRBV19 combines with J gene TRBJ1-1; D is perhaps TRBD1 (6 bases). This CDR3 spans 14 amino acids. Germline CDR1 is LNHDA and CDR2 is SQIVND (reference sequence). Trimming removed 3 bases at V and 2 bases at J, with 10 bases between.

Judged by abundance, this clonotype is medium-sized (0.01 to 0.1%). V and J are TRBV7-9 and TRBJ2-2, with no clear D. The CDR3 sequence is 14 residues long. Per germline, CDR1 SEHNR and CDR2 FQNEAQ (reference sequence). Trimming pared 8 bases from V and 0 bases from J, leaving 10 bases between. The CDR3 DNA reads TGTGCCAGCCTACCAGGCGCGAACACCGGGGAGCTGTTTTTT. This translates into CASLPGANTGELFF.

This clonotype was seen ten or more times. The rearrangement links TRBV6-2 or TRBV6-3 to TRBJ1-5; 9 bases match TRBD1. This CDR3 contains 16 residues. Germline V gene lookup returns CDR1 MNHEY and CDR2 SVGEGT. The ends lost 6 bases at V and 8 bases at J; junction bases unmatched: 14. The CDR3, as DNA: TGTGCCAGCAGAAGCCTTGACGGACAGGGGAGTGAGCCCCAGCATTTT. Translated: CASRSLDGQGSEPQHF.

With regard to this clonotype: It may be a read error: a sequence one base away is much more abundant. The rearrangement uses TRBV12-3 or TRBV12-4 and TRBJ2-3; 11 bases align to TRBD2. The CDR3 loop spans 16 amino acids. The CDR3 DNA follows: TGTGCCAACAGTCCTCCGGGACTAGCGGAGGTAGATACGCAGTATTTT. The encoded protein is CANSPPGLAEVDTQYF.